A few counts support the clone carrying this TCR beta chain. Its specificity is unknown. The data were taken from a study of cytomegalovirus exposure and HLA in healthy donors. The V gene's germline CDR1 is SQVTM and CDR2 ANQGSEA. Trimming left V 4 bases short and J 5 bases short, with 14 bases between. The CDR3 has 13 amino acids. Findings and caveats of the study: The authors reported that TCR beta sequences could predict HLA-A and HLA-B alleles. These predictions were accurate for most subjects in the first cohort.

60 Vbeta and 13 Jbeta primers were used in PCR. Here immunoSEQ multiplex PCR was the method, and the copy in TCRdb shows in-frame clones only, minus some. The sample holds some 140,000 clones, about 70% seen once. Material for sequencing was PBMCs. The sequence was collected from a woman aged 40-49 years in good health and CMV-seronegative. The chain recombines TRBV29-1 with TRBJ2-5; TRBD2 might be the D (5 bases). This chain's CDR3 is CSVGRTQSETQYF. CDR3 in DNA: TGCAGCGTTGGGCGGACTCAATCCGAGACCCAGTACTTC.